The rows below give T cell receptor beta chains drawn from one sample of a study of spatial heterogeneity in lung cancer. TCRdb itself ran the 5' RACE reads through MiXCR, one entry per CDR3 protein. In the table there are around 41,000 distinct CDR3 sequences, under 25% of which are singletons. Material: PBMCs, obtained at follow-up. The receptors derive from a female donor with early-stage non-small cell lung cancer. The CDR3 runs from the conserved cysteine through the conserved F or W. The D gene is left open where the match is weak. Not all rows give a size; the values are once, few, many and, for expanded clones, a class.

clone_size: many
v_call: TRBV6-5
d_call: -
j_call: TRBJ1-2
cdr3_nt: TGTGCCAGCAGGGAAACAGGGATGGACTATGGCTACACCTTC
cdr3_aa: CASRETGMDYGYTF

clone_size: -
v_call: TRBV2
d_call: TRBD2
j_call: TRBJ2-7
cdr3_nt: TGTGCCAGCAGCCGACTCGGACTAGCGGGATTCTACGAGCAGTACTTC
cdr3_aa: CASSRLGLAGFYEQYF

clone_size: -
v_call: TRBV20-1
d_call: -
j_call: TRBJ1-2
cdr3_nt: TGCAGTGCTAGAGAGGCAGGGCGGGGCTATGGCTACACCTTC
cdr3_aa: CSAREAGRGYGYTF

clone_size: -
v_call: TRBV19
d_call: -
j_call: TRBJ2-7
cdr3_nt: TGTGCCAGTAGTACCGGGACCTACTACGAGCAGTACTTC
cdr3_aa: CASSTGTYYEQYF

clone_size: -
v_call: TRBV12-3/TRBV12-4
d_call: -
j_call: TRBJ1-2
cdr3_nt: TGTGCCAGCGGGGAAGGGATCTATGGCTACACCTTC
cdr3_aa: CASGEGIYGYTF

clone_size: many
v_call: TRBV20-1
d_call: -
j_call: TRBJ2-5
cdr3_nt: TGCAGTGTGCTGCCGGGAGAGACCCAGTACTTC
cdr3_aa: CSVLPGETQYF

clone_size: few
v_call: TRBV20-1
d_call: -
j_call: TRBJ2-4
cdr3_nt: TGCAGTGTCGCGGGACTGAAAAACATTCAGTACTTC
cdr3_aa: CSVAGLKNIQYF

clone_size: few
v_call: TRBV19
d_call: -
j_call: TRBJ1-6
cdr3_nt: TGTGCCAGTAGTTTGTACAGAATGAGCTCACCCCTCCACTTT
cdr3_aa: CASSLYRMSSPLHF

clone_size: -
v_call: TRBV6-2/TRBV6-3
d_call: -
j_call: TRBJ2-7
cdr3_nt: TGTGCCAGCAGCTCCCGGGGACCCGCCGAGCAGTACTTC
cdr3_aa: CASSSRGPAEQYF

clone_size: many
v_call: TRBV11-2
d_call: -
j_call: TRBJ2-5
cdr3_nt: TGTGCCAGCAGCTCACAGCGAGAGACCCAGTACTTC
cdr3_aa: CASSSQRETQYF

clone_size: many
v_call: TRBV5-1
d_call: -
j_call: TRBJ2-5
cdr3_nt: TGCGCCAGCAGCTTGTTGTGGGGAGTTGAAGAGACCCAGTACTTC
cdr3_aa: CASSLLWGVEETQYF

clone_size: few
v_call: TRBV7-9
d_call: -
j_call: TRBJ2-2
cdr3_nt: TGTGCCAGCAGCCTAACCCGGGGCGTGGCGAACACCGGGGAGCTGTTTTTT
cdr3_aa: CASSLTRGVANTGELFF

clone_size: few
v_call: TRBV6-2/TRBV6-3
d_call: -
j_call: TRBJ2-5
cdr3_nt: TGTGCCAGCAGCCCGAGGCGAAACATCCAAGAGACCCAGTACTTC
cdr3_aa: CASSPRRNIQETQYF

clone_size: many
v_call: TRBV7-2
d_call: TRBD2
j_call: TRBJ2-7
cdr3_nt: TGTGCCAGCAGCTTCGGCGGGAGCCGGTCCTACGAGCAGTACTTC
cdr3_aa: CASSFGGSRSYEQYF

clone_size: many
v_call: TRBV20-1
d_call: -
j_call: TRBJ2-7
cdr3_nt: TGCAGTGCTAGGAACCCGGGTAGCGGCTACGAGCAGTACTTC
cdr3_aa: CSARNPGSGYEQYF

clone_size: -
v_call: TRBV7-2
d_call: -
j_call: TRBJ2-4
cdr3_nt: TGTGCCAGCAGCTATGGGGCGACGGCAAGGTCGAAAAACATTCAGTACTTC
cdr3_aa: CASSYGATARSKNIQYF

clone_size: -
v_call: TRBV5-6
d_call: -
j_call: TRBJ2-5
cdr3_nt: TGTGCCAGCAGCCCCAGACTGTCTGGACAAGAGACCCAGTACTTC
cdr3_aa: CASSPRLSGQETQYF

clone_size: many
v_call: TRBV5-1
d_call: -
j_call: TRBJ1-3
cdr3_nt: TGCGCCAGCAGCTTGGTTGGGGGCGCGTATGGAAACACCATATATTTT
cdr3_aa: CASSLVGGAYGNTIYF

clone_size: few
v_call: TRBV2
d_call: TRBD1
j_call: TRBJ2-3
cdr3_nt: TGTGCCAGCATTCCGGACAGGAACACAGATACGCAGTATTTT
cdr3_aa: CASIPDRNTDTQYF

clone_size: -
v_call: TRBV10-3
d_call: -
j_call: TRBJ1-1
cdr3_nt: TGTGCCATCAGTAGGGGTGTTGGGGAGAACACTGAAGCTTTCTTT
cdr3_aa: CAISRGVGENTEAFF

clone_size: many
v_call: TRBV6-6
d_call: TRBD2
j_call: TRBJ2-3
cdr3_nt: TGTGCCAGCAGTTATTCAGAGCGGGGGAATACGCAGTATTTT
cdr3_aa: CASSYSERGNTQYF

clone_size: -
v_call: TRBV20-1
d_call: -
j_call: TRBJ1-1
cdr3_nt: TGCAGTGCTAGAGGAGGGATGGACACTGAAGCTTTCTTT
cdr3_aa: CSARGGMDTEAFF

clone_size: few
v_call: TRBV5-1
d_call: -
j_call: TRBJ2-2
cdr3_nt: TGCGCCAGCAGCTTGGCTGGGGGCGGCACCGGGGAGCTGTTTTTT
cdr3_aa: CASSLAGGGTGELFF

clone_size: -
v_call: TRBV20-1
d_call: -
j_call: TRBJ1-1
cdr3_nt: TGCAGTGCTAAGGGACCCTTTGAAGCTTTCTTT
cdr3_aa: CSAKGPFEAFF

clone_size: -
v_call: TRBV5-5
d_call: -
j_call: TRBJ1-1
cdr3_nt: TGTGCCAGCAGCTTGGTAGAGGGGATCACTGAAGCTTTCTTT
cdr3_aa: CASSLVEGITEAFF

clone_size: many
v_call: TRBV11-2
d_call: -
j_call: TRBJ2-3
cdr3_nt: TGTGCCAGCAGTTCCCCCCTAGCGAGGCGTACGCAGTATTTT
cdr3_aa: CASSSPLARRTQYF

clone_size: many
v_call: TRBV7-9
d_call: TRBD1
j_call: TRBJ1-5
cdr3_nt: TGTGCCAGCAGCTTAGCGCGGGACAGACTTAGCAATCAGCCCCAGCATTTT
cdr3_aa: CASSLARDRLSNQPQHF

clone_size: many
v_call: TRBV7-6
d_call: -
j_call: TRBJ2-2
cdr3_nt: TGTGCCAGCAGCTTAAATATAGCCGGGGAGCTGTTTTTT
cdr3_aa: CASSLNIAGELFF

clone_size: many
v_call: TRBV3-1
d_call: -
j_call: TRBJ1-2
cdr3_nt: TGTGCCAGCAGCCGGGGCTTGACCGGGGGCACCTTC
cdr3_aa: CASSRGLTGGTF

clone_size: -
v_call: TRBV10-3
d_call: -
j_call: TRBJ2-6
cdr3_nt: TGTGCCATCCCCCTCTTCTCTGGGGCCAACGTCCTGACTTTC
cdr3_aa: CAIPLFSGANVLTF

clone_size: few
v_call: TRBV18
d_call: -
j_call: TRBJ1-2
cdr3_nt: TGTGCCAGCTCACCAACGGAGAGAGGAGGCTACACCTTC
cdr3_aa: CASSPTERGGYTF

clone_size: many
v_call: TRBV5-1
d_call: -
j_call: TRBJ2-1
cdr3_nt: TGCGCCAGCAGCCCGAAGACGGGACCGGCCAATGAGCAGTTCTTC
cdr3_aa: CASSPKTGPANEQFF

clone_size: few
v_call: TRBV7-8
d_call: TRBD2
j_call: TRBJ2-1
cdr3_nt: TGTGCCAGCTCCGGTCTACTAGCGGGGTCCTACAATGAGCAGTTCTTC
cdr3_aa: CASSGLLAGSYNEQFF

clone_size: -
v_call: TRBV5-1
d_call: -
j_call: TRBJ2-7
cdr3_nt: TGCGCCAGCAGCTTCGGACCGATCTACGAGCAGTACTTC
cdr3_aa: CASSFGPIYEQYF

clone_size: -
v_call: TRBV7-2
d_call: -
j_call: TRBJ2-4
cdr3_nt: TGTGCCAGCAGCGGCCTAGTGGACATTCAGTACTTC
cdr3_aa: CASSGLVDIQYF

clone_size: few
v_call: TRBV7-2
d_call: -
j_call: TRBJ2-1
cdr3_nt: TGTGCCAGCAGCTTAGACAGGTACAATGAGCAGTTCTTC
cdr3_aa: CASSLDRYNEQFF

clone_size: many
v_call: TRBV11-2
d_call: TRBD1
j_call: TRBJ1-5
cdr3_nt: TGTGCCAGCAGCCCGACAGGGTGGGGAAATCAGCCCCAGCATTTT
cdr3_aa: CASSPTGWGNQPQHF

clone_size: few
v_call: TRBV20-1
d_call: -
j_call: TRBJ2-1
cdr3_nt: TGCAGTGCTAGAGATGACCACCAATTAGAGCAGTTCTTC
cdr3_aa: CSARDDHQLEQFF

clone_size: many
v_call: TRBV27
d_call: -
j_call: TRBJ2-1
cdr3_nt: TGTGCCAGCAGTTTATCGGGGGTCAATGAGCAGTTCTTC
cdr3_aa: CASSLSGVNEQFF

clone_size: medium-sized
v_call: TRBV7-8
d_call: -
j_call: TRBJ1-1
cdr3_nt: TGTGCCAGCAGCTTACTCTCCGAGGGGCCCAACACTGAAGCTTTCTTT
cdr3_aa: CASSLLSEGPNTEAFF

clone_size: few
v_call: TRBV20-1
d_call: TRBD1
j_call: TRBJ2-7
cdr3_nt: TGCAGTGCTATCCCCGGGACAGGGTACGGCGAGCAGTACTTC
cdr3_aa: CSAIPGTGYGEQYF

clone_size: many
v_call: TRBV7-2
d_call: -
j_call: TRBJ1-1
cdr3_nt: TGTGCCAGCAGCGGAAGGATGGGCACTGAAGCTTTCTTT
cdr3_aa: CASSGRMGTEAFF

clone_size: many
v_call: TRBV20-1
d_call: -
j_call: TRBJ1-1
cdr3_nt: TGCAGTGCTAGGAGTTCTAACACTGAAGCTTTCTTT
cdr3_aa: CSARSSNTEAFF

clone_size: many
v_call: TRBV27
d_call: -
j_call: TRBJ1-5
cdr3_nt: TGTGCCAGCAGTTTATTCGGGAGATTAGATAGCAATCAGCCCCAGCATTTT
cdr3_aa: CASSLFGRLDSNQPQHF

clone_size: many
v_call: TRBV12-3/TRBV12-4
d_call: TRBD2
j_call: TRBJ2-3
cdr3_nt: TGTGCCAGCACCGCTAGCGGGAGGGTGGGAGATACGCAGTATTTT
cdr3_aa: CASTASGRVGDTQYF

clone_size: -
v_call: TRBV7-6
d_call: -
j_call: TRBJ2-7
cdr3_nt: TGTGCCAGCAGCTCATACGTCCGGGGCTCGAAGCAGTACTTC
cdr3_aa: CASSSYVRGSKQYF

clone_size: -
v_call: TRBV6-6
d_call: -
j_call: TRBJ2-1
cdr3_nt: TGTGCCAGCAGTGTAGGGGCGCCTTACAATGAGCAGTTCTTC
cdr3_aa: CASSVGAPYNEQFF

clone_size: -
v_call: TRBV19
d_call: -
j_call: TRBJ2-7
cdr3_nt: TGTGCCAGTAGTATAGATGGGATGTACGAGCAGTACTTC
cdr3_aa: CASSIDGMYEQYF

clone_size: many
v_call: TRBV5-4
d_call: -
j_call: TRBJ1-1
cdr3_nt: TGTGCCAGCAGCTTGGTATCAGGGATTGAAGCTTTCTTT
cdr3_aa: CASSLVSGIEAFF

clone_size: -
v_call: TRBV5-1
d_call: TRBD1
j_call: TRBJ1-3
cdr3_nt: TGCGCCAGCAGCTTGGACAGGGGTTCTGGAAACACCATATATTTT
cdr3_aa: CASSLDRGSGNTIYF

clone_size: many
v_call: TRBV20-1
d_call: TRBD2
j_call: TRBJ2-7
cdr3_nt: TGCAGTGCTAGAGATCTGAGCGGGAGCTACGAGCAGTACTTC
cdr3_aa: CSARDLSGSYEQYF

clone_size: -
v_call: TRBV28
d_call: TRBD2
j_call: TRBJ2-1
cdr3_nt: TGTGCCAGCAGTTCCTCCGTGCTAGCGGGGTTAGGCAATGAGCAGTTCTTC
cdr3_aa: CASSSSVLAGLGNEQFF

clone_size: -
v_call: TRBV7-2
d_call: TRBD2
j_call: TRBJ2-7
cdr3_nt: TGTGCCAGCAGCTTAGAGGCGGCTAGCGGGAGTTTTGAGCAGTACTTC
cdr3_aa: CASSLEAASGSFEQYF

clone_size: few
v_call: TRBV11-2
d_call: TRBD2
j_call: TRBJ2-2
cdr3_nt: TGTGCCAGCAGACGACTAGCGGGAACTTCCGGGGAGCTGTTTTTT
cdr3_aa: CASRRLAGTSGELFF

clone_size: few
v_call: TRBV2
d_call: -
j_call: TRBJ2-1
cdr3_nt: TGTGCCAGCAATCTCGACTACAGCTCCTACAATGAGCAGTTCTTC
cdr3_aa: CASNLDYSSYNEQFF

clone_size: once
v_call: TRBV5-1
d_call: -
j_call: TRBJ1-6
cdr3_nt: TGCGCCAGCAGCCCGGACCGGTTGCCGTCACCCCTCCACTTT
cdr3_aa: CASSPDRLPSPLHF

clone_size: -
v_call: TRBV15
d_call: TRBD2
j_call: TRBJ2-7
cdr3_nt: TGTGCCACCAGCGGAGGGTCACTAGCGCACGAGCAGTACTTC
cdr3_aa: CATSGGSLAHEQYF

clone_size: -
v_call: TRBV7-4
d_call: TRBD2
j_call: TRBJ2-7
cdr3_nt: TGTGCCAGCCGTCCAACTAGCGAACTATACGAGCAGTACTTC
cdr3_aa: CASRPTSELYEQYF

clone_size: few
v_call: TRBV5-1
d_call: -
j_call: TRBJ2-2
cdr3_nt: TGCGCCAGCAGCCCGGAGGGAGCCGGGGAGCTGTTTTTT
cdr3_aa: CASSPEGAGELFF

clone_size: many
v_call: TRBV13
d_call: TRBD1
j_call: TRBJ2-6
cdr3_nt: TGTGCCAGCAGCTTTTACCGGGACAGGTTCTCTGGGGCCAACGTCCTGACTTTC
cdr3_aa: CASSFYRDRFSGANVLTF